These 27 T cell receptor beta chains were sequenced from one sample in a study of beta chain features in type 1 diabetes. What was sequenced were expressed TCRB transcripts, since all of the isolated RNA had been reverse transcribed. The protocol was immunoSEQ multiplex PCR, while the TCRdb copy is restricted to in-frame clones and leaves out a portion. In the table there are roughly 290,000 clones, under 8.5% of which are singletons. Input material: central memory CD4+ T cells from blood. These receptors all come from a woman aged 18-29 years in good health.

This clone appeared a few times. The V gene is TRBV25-1, the J gene TRBJ1-3; D might be TRBD1 (5 bases). From germline, CDR1 is MGHDK and CDR2 SYGVNS. The V and J ends lost 4 bases and 3 bases respectively, with 10 bases between them. This CDR3 has 14 residues. CDR3 region: CASSGQGIGNTIYF. The CDR3 bases are TGTGCCAGCAGTGGGCAGGGTATTGGAAACACCATATATTTT. The variable domain in full, completed from reference TRBV25-1 and TRBJ1-3, reads EADIYQTPRYLVIGTGKKITLECSQTMGHDKMYWYQQDPGMELHLIHYSYGVNSTEKGDLSSESTVSRIRTEHFPLTLESARPSHTSQYLCASSGQGIGNTIYFGEGSWLTVV.

The V gene is TRBV7-2, the J gene TRBJ1-2; 7 positions agree with TRBD1. V lost 5 bases and J lost 9; bases outside the gene matches: 18. The CDR3 consists of 16 residues. The germline gives CDR1 SGHTA, CDR2 FQGNSA. The CDR3 reads CASSTVGQALASSYTF. CDR3 coding DNA: TGTGCCAGCAGCACCGTCGGACAGGCGCTTGCTAGTAGCTACACCTTC.

The gene calls are TRBV11-3 and TRBJ1-1; D remains unclear. This CDR3 has 14 residues. Trimming cost V 5 bases and J 1 base, with 11 bases left between them. The germline gives CDR1 SGHNT, CDR2 YENEEA. Here the CDR3 reads CASSPQNRNTEAFF. The DNA of the CDR3 is TGTGCCAGCAGCCCGCAGAACAGGAACACTGAAGCTTTCTTT.

This clone was picked up a small number of times. The V and J genes are TRBV30 and TRBJ1-1; TRBD1 matches at 7 bases. This CDR3 is 13 amino acids long. V shed 5 bases, J shed 0 bases, and the junction held 3 bases outside the gene matches. Germline CDR1 reads GTSNPN; CDR2 reads SVGIG (reference sequence). The CDR3 reads CAWGQVMNTEAFF. As DNA, the CDR3 is TGTGCCTGGGGACAGGTCATGAACACTGAAGCTTTCTTT.

In nucleotides, the CDR3 is TGTGCCAGCAGTCCCGGGACGGTGAAACTGTTTTTT. Translated: CASSPGTVKLFF. This chain connects TRBV28 to TRBJ1-4, with D possibly matching TRBD1 (5 bases). CDR1 and CDR2 (germline): MDHEN, SYDVKM. The CDR3 sequence is 12 residues long. The V end was cut by 5 bases, the J end by 11 bases, with 12 bases between. Full variable domain (outside the CDR3, taken from reference TRBV28 and TRBJ1-4): DVKVTQSSRYLVKRTGEKVFLECVQDMDHENMFWYRQDPGLGLRLIYFSYDVKMKEKGDIPEGYSVSREKKERFSLILESASTNQTSMYLCASSPGTVKLFFGSGTQLSVL.

Ten or more counts support this clone. The V call is TRBV4-3, the J call TRBJ2-3; TRBD1 is a possible D gene (5 bases). Germline CDR1 reads LGHNA; CDR2 reads YSLEER. The V and J ends lost 2 bases and 3 bases respectively, with 21 bases between them. The CDR3 sequence is 18 residues long. The CDR3 DNA sequence: TGCGCCAGCAGCCAAAACCCAGGGATCCCGAGGCAGACAGATACGCAGTATTTT. It yields the protein CASSQNPGIPRQTDTQYF.

This chain connects TRBV28 to TRBJ1-5; D unresolved. Germline V lookup: CDR1 MDHEN, CDR2 SYDVKM. The V end was cut by 2 bases, the J end by 2 bases, with 13 bases between. The CDR3 spans 16 residues. Here the CDR3 DNA reads TGTGCCAGCAGTTTACTGGGCAGTTATCGCAATCAGCCCCAGCATTTT. Translated, it gives CASSLLGSYRNQPQHF.

This clone has only a few counts. This sequence joins TRBV2 and TRBJ1-6; TRBD1 agrees at 7 bases. The CDR3 covers 14 residues. V was clipped by 8 bases and J by 7 bases; unmatched bases: 8. CDR1 SNHLY and CDR2 FYNNEI come from the germline V gene. CDR3 bases: TGTGCCAGCGGCGAAAACAGGGGAAATTCACCCCTCCACTTT. Encoded protein: CASGENRGNSPLHF. The variable domain in full, completed from reference TRBV2 and TRBJ1-6, reads EPEVTQTPSHQVTQMGQEVILRCVPISNHLYFYWYRQILGQKVEFLVSFYNNEISEKSEIFDDQFSVERPDGSNFTLKIRSTKLEDSAMYFCASGENRGNSPLHFGNGTRLTVT.

This clone occurred many times. This chain uses TRBV11-2 with TRBJ2-1, with 9 bases lining up with TRBD2. The CDR3 is 16 amino acids. The germline V gene encodes CDR1 SGHAT and CDR2 FQNNGV. Trimming cost V 2 bases and J 0 bases; bases outside gene matches: 2. CDR3 amino acids: CASSLSGGSSYNEQFF. The CDR3 region has the DNA TGTGCCAGCAGCTTAAGCGGGGGGTCCTCCTACAATGAGCAGTTCTTC.

The sample holds a few counts of this clone. The rearrangement links TRBV4-2 to TRBJ1-4; TRBD1 agrees at 10 bases. The CDR3 is 16 amino acids. Trimming at V came to 4 bases and at J to 8 bases, leaving 10 bases not matched to a gene. From germline, CDR1 is LGHNA and CDR2 YNFKEQ. In nucleotides, the CDR3 is TGTGCCAGCAGCCTAGAGACAGGGGGCGGGGGAGAAAAACTGTTTTTT. Translating gives CASSLETGGGGEKLFF.

A few counts support this clone. J is TRBJ2-7 and V is TRBV5-1; 7 bases fit TRBD2. Per germline, CDR1 SGHRS and CDR2 YFSETQ. The ends lost 1 base at V and 9 bases at J; junction bases unmatched: 4. This CDR3 has 12 residues. CDR3 loop: CASSLIREAQYF. The DNA of the CDR3 is TGCGCCAGCAGCTTGATTCGGGAGGCGCAGTACTTC.

The table lists this clone with a few counts. The chain carries TRBV11-3 and TRBJ2-1; D is possibly TRBD1 (5 bases). Germline V gene lookup returns CDR1 SGHNT and CDR2 YENEEA. The V end lost 4 bases, the J end lost 4 bases, and 11 bases lay between the germline ends. The CDR3 length is 14 residues. The CDR3 here is CASSSRKGYNEQFF. The CDR3 nucleotides read TGTGCCAGCAGCTCGCGAAAGGGGTACAATGAGCAGTTCTTC.

About this clone itself: One end of the junction does not line up with germline, which may come from a read error. This rearrangement joins TRBV4-3 to TRBJ2-3; D may be TRBD1 (6 bases). Germline lookup yields CDR1 LGHNA and CDR2 YSLEER. The CDR3 runs to 13 residues. DNA of the CDR3: TGCGCCAGCAGCCAAGATAGAGTAGGACAGAGGATCTTT. Its protein is CASSQDRVGQRIF.

V and J are TRBV5-1 and TRBJ2-5; TRBD2 matches at 12 bases. The CDR3 has 16 residues. V lost 4 bases to trimming and J lost 2 bases; unmatched junction nucleotides: 6. The germline gives CDR1 SGHRS, CDR2 YFSETQ. The CDR3 is CASSGGLAGRQETQYF. CDR3 DNA: TGCGCCAGCAGCGGCGGACTAGCGGGGAGACAAGAGACCCAGTACTTC.

This clone has more than one count but fewer than ten. This chain joins TRBV2 and TRBJ2-1, with D possibly matching TRBD2 (5 bases). CDR3 length equals 14 residues. CDR1 and CDR2 from the germline V gene are SNHLY and FYNNEI. V shed 4 bases and J shed 6 bases, with 13 bases lying between them. CDR3 loop: CASSGEGQVNEQFF. In DNA, the CDR3 is TGTGCCAGCAGTGGCGAGGGCCAGGTCAATGAGCAGTTCTTC.

This clone came up a few times. The chain is built from TRBV11-2 and TRBJ1-4; 8 bases match TRBD1. This CDR3 comprises 14 residues. V was clipped by 4 bases and J by 10 bases; unmatched bases: 8. The germline V gene encodes CDR1 SGHAT and CDR2 FQNNGV. CDR3 sequence reads: CASSSQGALGKLFF. The DNA for the CDR3 is TGTGCCAGCAGCTCCCAGGGGGCTCTGGGAAAACTGTTTTTT.

This rearrangement joins TRBV18 to TRBJ1-1, with a possible D match to TRBD1 (5 bases). The CDR3 covers 14 residues. V lost 2 bases and J lost 4, with 11 bases in between. Germline V lookup: CDR1 KGHSH, CDR2 LQKENI. CDR3 amino acids: CASSPGGDTTEAFF. The DNA of the CDR3 is TGTGCCAGCTCACCAGGAGGGGATACCACTGAAGCTTTCTTT. Full variable domain (missing parts from reference TRBV18 and TRBJ1-1): NAGVMQNPRHLVRRRGQEARLRCSPMKGHSHVYWYRQLPEEGLKFMVYLQKENIIDESGMPKERFSAEFPKEGPSILRIQQVVRGDSAAYFCASSPGGDTTEAFFGQGTRLTVV.

This clone was observed a few times. CDR3 protein: CASSLARINGATNEKLFF. The CDR3 region has the DNA TGCGCCAGCAGCTTGGCTCGGATCAATGGGGCAACTAATGAAAAACTGTTTTTT. The chain uses TRBV5-1 and TRBJ1-4; no clear D gene. The CDR3 totals 18 residues. The V end was cut by 0 bases, the J end by 0 bases, with 15 bases between. CDR1 and CDR2 (germline): SGHRS, YFSETQ.

CDR3 protein: CASSLGPTIYEQYV. CDR3 bases: TGTGCCAGCAGCCTCGGACCCACCATCTACGAGCAGTACGTC. The V gene is TRBV7-2, the J gene TRBJ2-7; no reliable D call. The CDR3 length is 14 residues. The germline V and J ends were trimmed by 5 bases and 3 bases, with 14 bases remaining between them. Germline values: CDR1 SGHTA, CDR2 FQGNSA.

This clone was picked up a small number of times. The chain carries TRBV28 and TRBJ2-3; D remains ambiguous. The CDR3 contains 13 residues. Germline assignment: CDR1 MDHEN and CDR2 SYDVKM. V shed 3 bases and J shed 1 base, with 5 bases lying between them. In DNA, the CDR3 is TGTGCCAGCAGTTTGGGTGGCACAGATACGCAGTATTTT. This codes for CASSLGGTDTQYF.

This clone has a handful of counts. A read error may produce the germline difference seen at one junction end. The V call is TRBV7-9, the J call TRBJ2-2, with TRBD1 matching 9 bases. The CDR3 spans 17 residues. Germline-derived CDR1 and CDR2 are SEHNR and FQNEAQ (reference sequence). CDR3 amino acids: CATSLRMGTGLNGELFF. The CDR3 DNA sequence: TGTGCCACCAGCTTACGAATGGGGACAGGGTTGAACGGGGAGCTGTTTTTT.

This clone was seen a few times. The rearrangement joins TRBV6-1 to TRBJ2-7; D is possibly TRBD1 (5 bases). The CDR3 loop spans 11 amino acids. V lost 3 bases and J lost 5, with 5 bases in between. Germline-derived CDR1 and CDR2 are MNHNS and SASEGT. Written as DNA, the CDR3 is TGTGCCAGCAGTGACAGGGACGAGCAGTACTTC. It encodes CASSDRDEQYF.

This clone has a count of ten or more. The chain links TRBV5-1 to TRBJ2-7; 8 nucleotides line up with TRBD2. This CDR3 region has 16 residues. CDR1 and CDR2 (germline): SGHRS, YFSETQ. V shed 0 bases and J 2 bases; nucleotides not matched to a gene: 7. The CDR3 spells CASSLVAGGFTYEQYF. CDR3 DNA sequence: TGCGCCAGCAGCTTGGTGGCGGGAGGATTCACCTACGAGCAGTACTTC.

In the case of this clone: This same CDR3 is encoded by further DNA sequences in the sample. DNA of the CDR3: TGTGCCAGCAGCTTAGGGGGTGACCAGCCCCAGCATTTT. This sequence encodes CASSLGGDQPQHF. This chain links TRBV7-2 with TRBJ1-5, with unresolved D. V was shortened by 1 base and J by 7 bases, with 8 bases between the two germline ends. The germline V gene encodes CDR1 SGHTA and CDR2 FQGNSA. The CDR3 has 13 amino acids.

This chain links TRBV7-2 with TRBJ2-3, with a weak D call TRBD2 (6 bases). CDR1 and CDR2 from the germline V gene are SGHTA and FQGNSA. The CDR3 is 14 residues long. V was pared by 2 bases and J by 6 bases, with 12 bases between. CDR3 in amino acids: CASSLIGGMDTQYF. The CDR3, as DNA: TGTGCCAGCAGCTTAATCGGCGGGATGGATACGCAGTATTTT.

This clone was picked up a small number of times. The rearrangement links TRBV9 to TRBJ1-6; no reliable D call. The germline V gene has CDR1 SGDLS and CDR2 YYNGEE. CDR3 length: 13 amino acids. The V end lost 0 bases, the J end lost 11 bases, and 9 bases lay between the germline ends. The CDR3 spells CASSVEERAPLHF. CDR3 coding DNA: TGTGCCAGCAGCGTAGAGGAAAGGGCACCCCTCCACTTT.

V is TRBV7-2 and J is TRBJ2-5; D gene ambiguous. With 1 base removed from V and 2 bases from J, the gap between germline ends came to 5 bases. This CDR3 has 13 amino acids. CDR1 and CDR2 (germline): SGHTA, FQGNSA. This CDR3 is CASSLGEQETQYF. The CDR3 nucleotides are TGTGCCAGCAGCTTAGGGGAACAAGAGACCCAGTACTTC. Full variable domain (rest looked up from reference TRBV7-2 and TRBJ2-5): GAGVSQSPSNKVTEKGKDVELRCDPISGHTALYWYRQSLGQGLEFLIYFQGNSAPDKSGLPSDRFSAERTGGSVSTLTIQRTQQEDSAVYLCASSLGEQETQYFGPGTRLLVL.